This TCR beta chain was found in a study of post-analysis software for immune sequencing data (dated by TCRdb to between 2014 and 2017). Turning to the overall study: Relapsing-remitting, secondary progressive and progressive-relapsing multiple sclerosis were recorded as disease courses, and subtype annotation was lacking for some patients. The patient repertoires were set against around eleven previously published healthy control repertoires from donors whose ages ranged from roughly 6 to 27 years. A subset of samples was prepared in parallel using single-end sample barcoding, then pooled and co-amplified after Illumina adapter ligation. Results the study describes overall, beyond this receptor: Direct clustering with F measure revealed strong co-clustering of samples prepared in the same batch, which led to a batch-effect correction. Compared with controls, multiple sclerosis patients had significantly lower normalized Chao1 diversity, a finding suggesting substantial peripheral T-cell clonal expansion. Significantly higher frequencies in patients than in controls were found for about five TRBV segments, including TRBV5-6, TRBV5-1 and TRBV20-1. The multiple sclerosis patient group was slightly younger than the control group.

The sample holds one count of this clonotype. Its recognized antigen is unknown. No base qualities exist here, and no much larger clone lies one base off it. Receptor amplification or capture employed PCR. The sequencer was an Illumina HiSeq 2500. To reduce PCR and sequencing biases, unique molecular identifiers were incorporated into the TCR beta cDNA libraries. Roughly 500,000 cDNA molecules were obtained per 1 to 10 million input T cells, so each molecule approximated one T cell. Patient libraries were prepared and sequenced with the same protocol used for the earlier healthy control dataset. Samples belonging to the same batch were prepared together, multiplexed and sequenced on a shared HiSeq lane. In the authors' own workflow: Raw barcoded reads were processed with MIGEC, and single-read molecular identifier groups were discarded before consensus assembly and CDR3 extraction. VDJtools was used for post-analysis of the clonotype tables, with diversity normalized by down-sampling every dataset to the smallest sample size. Repertoire overlap clustering matched CDR3 amino acid but not nucleotide sequences to correct batch-related cross-sample contamination. In-frame beta chains were kept once TCRdb had trimmed the public reads at Q25 with fastp and called clones with MiXCR. Each entry is one CDR3 protein sequence, shown with its most common DNA and genes. None of the V and J calls come from the authors' own analysis; TCRdb made them. Across this sample there are about 570,000 distinct CDR3 sequences, with 34% seen only once. Together, the top ten hold roughly 6% of the sample.

The germline V gene specifies ENHRY as CDR1 and SYGVKD as CDR2. There are 14 amino acids in the CDR3, from cysteine to phenylalanine inclusive. Just CDR3 DNA is preserved here, 42 bases in frame from base 1. The junction shows trimming of 6 bases on V and 1 base on J, plus 12 bases between the germline ends. To demonstrate the VDJtools post-analysis software, the study profiled TCR beta repertoires from the peripheral blood of about a dozen young patients with multiple sclerosis. The multiple sclerosis patients were children and adolescents between roughly 6 and 17 years of age. Recombination joined TRBV10-3 with TRBJ1-1; TRBD1 could be the D gene, as 6 bases match. The sequence derives from a girl under 18 with multiple sclerosis. The sequenced sample was blood. The bases read TGTGCCATCAGGACCGGGACACAGAACACTGAAGCTTTCTTT. Its translation reads: CAIRTGTQNTEAFF.